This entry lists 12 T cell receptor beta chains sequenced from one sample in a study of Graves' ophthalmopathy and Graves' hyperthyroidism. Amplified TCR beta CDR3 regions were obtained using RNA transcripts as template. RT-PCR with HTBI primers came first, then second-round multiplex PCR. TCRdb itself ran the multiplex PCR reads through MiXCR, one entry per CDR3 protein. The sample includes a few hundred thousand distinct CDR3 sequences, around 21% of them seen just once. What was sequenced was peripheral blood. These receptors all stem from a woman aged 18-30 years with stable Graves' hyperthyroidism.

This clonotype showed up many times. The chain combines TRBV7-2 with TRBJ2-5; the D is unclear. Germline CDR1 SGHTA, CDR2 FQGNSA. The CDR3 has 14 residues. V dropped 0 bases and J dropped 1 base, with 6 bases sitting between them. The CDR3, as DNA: TGTGCCAGCAGCTTAGCGGCTACCCAAGAGACCCAGTACTTC. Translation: CASSLAATQETQYF.

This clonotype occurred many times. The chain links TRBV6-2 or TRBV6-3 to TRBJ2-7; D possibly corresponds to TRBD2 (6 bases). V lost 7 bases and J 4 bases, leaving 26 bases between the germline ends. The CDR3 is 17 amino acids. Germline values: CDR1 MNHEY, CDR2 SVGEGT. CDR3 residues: CASTYLRRDPLRYEQYF. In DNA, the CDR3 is TGTGCCAGCACCTACCTCAGGCGGGACCCACTCAGATACGAGCAGTACTTC.

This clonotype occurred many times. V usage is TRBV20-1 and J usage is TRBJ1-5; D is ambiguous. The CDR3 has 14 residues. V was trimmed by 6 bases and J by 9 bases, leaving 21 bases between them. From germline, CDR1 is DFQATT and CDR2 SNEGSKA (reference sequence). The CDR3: CSAITNYAYRPQHF. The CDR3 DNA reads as TGCAGTGCCATTACAAACTACGCTTATCGGCCCCAGCATTTT.

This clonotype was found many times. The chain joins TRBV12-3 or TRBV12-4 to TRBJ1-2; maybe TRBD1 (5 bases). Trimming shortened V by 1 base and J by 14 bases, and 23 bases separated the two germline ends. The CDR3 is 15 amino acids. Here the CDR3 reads CASSLGQGPSMAWTF. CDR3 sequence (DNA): TGTGCCAGCAGTTTAGGGCAGGGCCCATCTATGGCTTGGACCTTC.

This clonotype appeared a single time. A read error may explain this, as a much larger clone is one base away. CDR3 DNA sequence: TGTGCCGGCAGTGAAGGGAAGGGTGGGACTGAAGCTTTCTTT. It is translated as CAGSEGKGGTEAFF. The chain couples TRBV6-1 to TRBJ1-1; no clear D gene. This CDR3 is 14 amino acids long. Germline V gene lookup returns CDR1 MNHNS and CDR2 SASEGT.

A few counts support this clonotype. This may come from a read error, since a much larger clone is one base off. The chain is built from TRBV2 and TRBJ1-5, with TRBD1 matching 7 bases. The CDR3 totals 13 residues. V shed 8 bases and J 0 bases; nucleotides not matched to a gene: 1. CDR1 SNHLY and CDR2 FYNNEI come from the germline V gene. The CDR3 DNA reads TGTGCCAGCGGGACAGATAGCAATCAGCCCCAGCATTTT. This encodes CASGTDSNQPQHF.

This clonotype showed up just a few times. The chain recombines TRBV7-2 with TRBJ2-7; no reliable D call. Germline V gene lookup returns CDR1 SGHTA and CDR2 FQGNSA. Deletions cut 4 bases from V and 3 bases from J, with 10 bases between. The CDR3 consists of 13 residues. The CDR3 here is CASSYARLYEQYF. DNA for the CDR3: TGTGCCAGCAGCTATGCCAGGCTCTACGAGCAGTACTTC.

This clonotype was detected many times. CDR3 loop: CATSDPTGQETQYF. DNA for the CDR3: TGTGCCACCAGTGACCCCACAGGACAAGAGACCCAGTACTTC. J is TRBJ2-5 and V is TRBV24-1; maybe TRBD1 (5 bases). The CDR3 sequence is 14 residues long. Trimming took 4 bases from V and 2 from J, leaving 10 bases between them. The germline V gene has CDR1 KGHDR and CDR2 SFDVKD.

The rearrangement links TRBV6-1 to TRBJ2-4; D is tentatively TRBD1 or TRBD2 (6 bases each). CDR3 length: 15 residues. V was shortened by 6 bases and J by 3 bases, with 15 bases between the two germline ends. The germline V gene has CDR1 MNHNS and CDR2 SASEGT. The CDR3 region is CASRIGGFDKNIQYF. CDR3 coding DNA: TGTGCCAGCAGGATAGGGGGGTTCGACAAAAACATTCAGTACTTC.

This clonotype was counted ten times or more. The chain's CDR3 is CASSPQEAGYTF. The CDR3 DNA follows: TGTGCCAGCTCACCACAAGAGGCCGGCTACACCTTC. The chain carries TRBV18 and TRBJ1-2; D ambiguous. CDR1 is KGHSH, CDR2 LQKENI, per germline. V gave up 1 base and J gave up 8 bases, with 8 bases separating them. This CDR3 has 12 residues. Based on the CDR3 plus reference TRBV18 and TRBJ1-2, the full variable domain is NAGVMQNPRHLVRRRGQEARLRCSPMKGHSHVYWYRQLPEEGLKFMVYLQKENIIDESGMPKERFSAEFPKEGPSILRIQQVVRGDSAAYFCASSPQEAGYTFGSGTRLTVV.

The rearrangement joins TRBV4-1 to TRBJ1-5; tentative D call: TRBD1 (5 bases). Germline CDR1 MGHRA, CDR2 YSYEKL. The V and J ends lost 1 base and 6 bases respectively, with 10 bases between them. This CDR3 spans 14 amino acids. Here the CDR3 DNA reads TGCGCCAGCAGCCAAGCAGGGCTCCTTCAGCCCCAGCATTTT. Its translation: CASSQAGLLQPQHF.

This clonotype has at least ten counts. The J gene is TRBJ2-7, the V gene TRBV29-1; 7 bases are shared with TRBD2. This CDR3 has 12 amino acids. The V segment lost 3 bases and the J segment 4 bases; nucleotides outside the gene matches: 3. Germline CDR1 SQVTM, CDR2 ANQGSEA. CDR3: CSVDQGGYEQYF. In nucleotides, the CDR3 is TGCAGCGTTGACCAGGGAGGGTACGAGCAGTACTTC.